This TCR beta chain is from a study of T-cell memory formation after mild COVID-19. Study as a whole: TCR clusters largely stayed donor specific.

A few counts support this clonotype. Antigen unknown. Germline CDR1 is MNHEY and CDR2 is SVGAGI. This CDR3 spans 14 amino acids. V shed 2 bases and J shed 5 bases, with 13 bases lying between them. TCRdb processed the 5' RACE reads anew with MiXCR; each CDR3 protein has one entry. The top ten clones hold about an eighth of a sample with about 400,000 distinct CDR3 sequences, roughly a quarter of them seen once. Study results and caveats: Later expanders leaned toward CD4+, whereas clones contracting from day 15 to 85 were balanced CD4/CD8. The second-wave clones peaking on day 37 were not confirmed as SARS-CoV-2-specific.

This TCR derives from an adult woman who had mild COVID-19 (a few samples of this study predate the infection). Cell type and time point are not known. The chain couples TRBV6-5 to TRBJ2-7, with D possibly being TRBD2 (6 bases). Sequenced material: PBMCs or a T cell subset sorted from them (not recorded which). CDR3 in DNA: TGTGCCAGCAGTTACCGGTACCCTAGCGACGAGCAGTACTTC. It encodes CASSYRYPSDEQYF.